This TCR beta chain was sequenced during a study of T cell repertoires in MIS-A myocarditis. The CDR3 totals 16 residues. Germline CDR1 reads MNHEY; CDR2 reads SVGAGI. The V end lost 2 bases, the J end lost 3 bases, and 16 bases lay between the germline ends. This clone was seen a single time. Here immunoSEQ multiplex PCR was the method, and the copy in TCRdb shows in-frame clones only, minus some. The sample holds fewer than 15,000 clones, 70% to 85% seen once. The specimen sequenced was left ventricle heart tissue obtained at autopsy. The V gene is TRBV6-5, the J gene TRBJ1-1, with D maybe TRBD1 (5 bases). The sequence was collected from a man younger than 30 with fulminant myocarditis from multisystem inflammatory syndrome in adults (MIS-A) after COVID-19. The CDR3: CASSYRDGRADTEAFF. In DNA form, the CDR3 reads TGTGCCAGCAGTTACCGGGACGGGCGGGCGGACACTGAAGCTTTCTTT.